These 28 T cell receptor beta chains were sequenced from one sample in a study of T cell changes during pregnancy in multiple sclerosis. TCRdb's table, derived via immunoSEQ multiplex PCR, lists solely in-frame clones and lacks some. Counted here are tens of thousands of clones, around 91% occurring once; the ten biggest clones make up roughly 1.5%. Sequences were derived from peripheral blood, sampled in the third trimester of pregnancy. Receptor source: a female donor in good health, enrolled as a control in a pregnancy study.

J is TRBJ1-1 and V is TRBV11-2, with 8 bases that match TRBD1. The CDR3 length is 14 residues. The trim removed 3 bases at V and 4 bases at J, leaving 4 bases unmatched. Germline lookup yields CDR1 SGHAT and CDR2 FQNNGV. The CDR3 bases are TGTGCCAGCAGCTTTGACAGGGGCTCCACTGAAGCTTTCTTT. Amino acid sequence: CASSFDRGSTEAFF.

For the CDR3, the DNA is TGTGCCAGCAGCGTTTCGTTCGGTTACGACGAGCAGTACTTC. Amino acid sequence: CASSVSFGYDEQYF. The chain is built from TRBV9 and TRBJ2-7; no reliable D call. CDR1 and CDR2 (germline): SGDLS, YYNGEE. The CDR3 has 14 residues. The V gene lost 2 bases and the J gene lost 5 bases, with 14 bases spanning the gap.

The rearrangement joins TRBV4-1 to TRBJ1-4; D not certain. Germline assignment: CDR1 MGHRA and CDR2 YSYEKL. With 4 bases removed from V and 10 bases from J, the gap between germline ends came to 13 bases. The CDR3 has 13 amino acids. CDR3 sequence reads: CASSPVGAGKLFF. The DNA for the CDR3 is TGCGCCAGCAGCCCGGTTGGTGCCGGAAAACTGTTTTTT.

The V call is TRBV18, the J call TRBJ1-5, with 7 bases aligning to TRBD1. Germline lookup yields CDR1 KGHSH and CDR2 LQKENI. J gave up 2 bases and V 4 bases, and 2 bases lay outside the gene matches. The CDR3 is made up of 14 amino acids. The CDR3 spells CASSQGAGNQPQHF. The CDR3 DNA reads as TGTGCCAGCTCACAGGGGGCAGGCAATCAGCCCCAGCATTTT. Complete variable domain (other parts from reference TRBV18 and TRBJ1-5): NAGVMQNPRHLVRRRGQEARLRCSPMKGHSHVYWYRQLPEEGLKFMVYLQKENIIDESGMPKERFSAEFPKEGPSILRIQQVVRGDSAAYFCASSQGAGNQPQHFGDGTRLSIL.

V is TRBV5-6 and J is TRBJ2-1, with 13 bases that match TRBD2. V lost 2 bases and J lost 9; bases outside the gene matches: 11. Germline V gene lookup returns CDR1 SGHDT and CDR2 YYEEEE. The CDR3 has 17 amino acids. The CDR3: CASSFGLAGAKAREQFF. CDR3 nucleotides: TGTGCCAGCAGCTTCGGACTAGCGGGGGCCAAAGCCCGTGAGCAGTTCTTC.

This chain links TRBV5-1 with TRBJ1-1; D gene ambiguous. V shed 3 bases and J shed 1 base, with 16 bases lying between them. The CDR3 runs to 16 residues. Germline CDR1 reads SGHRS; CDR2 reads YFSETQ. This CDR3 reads CASSSFAGSANTEAFF. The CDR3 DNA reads TGCGCCAGCAGCTCGTTTGCGGGCAGTGCGAACACTGAAGCTTTCTTT. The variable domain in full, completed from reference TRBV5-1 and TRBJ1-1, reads KAGVTQTPRYLIKTRGQQVTLSCSPISGHRSVSWYQQTPGQGLQFLFEYFSETQRNKGNFPGRFSGRQFSNSRSEMNVSTLELGDSALYLCASSSFAGSANTEAFFGQGTRLTVV.

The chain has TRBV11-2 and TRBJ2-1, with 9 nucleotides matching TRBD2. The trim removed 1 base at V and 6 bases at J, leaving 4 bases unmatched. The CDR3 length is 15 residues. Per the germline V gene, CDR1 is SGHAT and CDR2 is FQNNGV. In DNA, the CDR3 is TGTGCCAGCAGCTTAGTGTTAGCGGGGGTCAATGAGCAGTTCTTC. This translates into CASSLVLAGVNEQFF.

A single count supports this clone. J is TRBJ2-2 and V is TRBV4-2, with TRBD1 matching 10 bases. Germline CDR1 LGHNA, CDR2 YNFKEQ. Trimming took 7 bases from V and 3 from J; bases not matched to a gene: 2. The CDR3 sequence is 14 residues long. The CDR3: CASTGTGDTGELFF. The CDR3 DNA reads TGTGCCAGCACCGGGACAGGGGACACCGGGGAGCTGTTTTTT.

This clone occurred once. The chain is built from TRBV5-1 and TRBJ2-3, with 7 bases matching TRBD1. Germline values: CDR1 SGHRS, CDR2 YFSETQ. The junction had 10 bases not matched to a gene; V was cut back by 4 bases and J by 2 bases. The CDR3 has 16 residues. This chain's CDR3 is CASSPVWDSSTDTQYF. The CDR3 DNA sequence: TGCGCCAGCAGCCCTGTGTGGGACAGTTCCACAGATACGCAGTATTTT.

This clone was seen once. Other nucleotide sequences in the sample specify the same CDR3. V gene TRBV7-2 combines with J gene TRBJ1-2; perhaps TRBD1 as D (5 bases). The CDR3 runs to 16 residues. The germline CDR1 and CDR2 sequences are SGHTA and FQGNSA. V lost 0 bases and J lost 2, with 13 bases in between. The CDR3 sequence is CASSLASRGRNYGYTF. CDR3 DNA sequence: TGTGCCAGCAGCTTAGCCAGCCGGGGGAGAAACTATGGCTACACCTTC.

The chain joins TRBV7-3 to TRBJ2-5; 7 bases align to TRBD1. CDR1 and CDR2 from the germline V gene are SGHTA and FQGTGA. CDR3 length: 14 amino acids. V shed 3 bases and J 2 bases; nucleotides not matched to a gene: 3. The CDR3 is CASSLNRGQETQYF. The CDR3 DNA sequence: TGTGCCAGCAGCTTGAACAGGGGACAAGAGACCCAGTACTTC.

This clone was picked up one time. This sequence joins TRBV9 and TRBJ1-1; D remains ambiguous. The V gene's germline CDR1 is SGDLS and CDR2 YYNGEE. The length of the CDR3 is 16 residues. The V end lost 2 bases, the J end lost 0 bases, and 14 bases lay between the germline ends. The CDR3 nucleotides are TGTGCCAGCAGCGTCACCGGGGATAACATGAACACTGAAGCTTTCTTT. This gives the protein CASSVTGDNMNTEAFF.

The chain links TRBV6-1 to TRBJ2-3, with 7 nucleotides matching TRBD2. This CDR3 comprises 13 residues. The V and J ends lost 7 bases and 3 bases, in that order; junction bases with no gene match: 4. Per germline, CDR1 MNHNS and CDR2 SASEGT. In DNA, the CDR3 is TGTGCCAGCAAAGACGGGGGGACAGATACGCAGTATTTT. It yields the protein CASKDGGTDTQYF.

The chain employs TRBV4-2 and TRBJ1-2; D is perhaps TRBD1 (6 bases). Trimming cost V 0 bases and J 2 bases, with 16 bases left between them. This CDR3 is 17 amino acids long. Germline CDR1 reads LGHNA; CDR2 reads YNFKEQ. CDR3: CASSQDGTPDTNYGYTF. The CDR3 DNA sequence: TGTGCCAGCAGCCAAGATGGGACACCCGACACAAACTATGGCTACACCTTC.

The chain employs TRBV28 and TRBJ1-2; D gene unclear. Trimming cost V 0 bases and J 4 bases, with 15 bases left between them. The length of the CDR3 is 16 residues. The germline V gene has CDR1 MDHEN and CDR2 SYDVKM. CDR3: CASSLWEDSRAYGYTF. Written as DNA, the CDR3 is TGTGCCAGCAGTTTATGGGAGGACTCCCGGGCCTATGGCTACACCTTC.

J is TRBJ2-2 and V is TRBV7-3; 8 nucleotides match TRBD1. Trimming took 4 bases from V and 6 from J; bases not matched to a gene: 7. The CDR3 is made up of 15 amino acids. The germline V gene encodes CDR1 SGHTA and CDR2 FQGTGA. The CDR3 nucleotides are TGTGCCAGCAGCTGGGGGACAGGTGGTGCCGGGGAGCTGTTTTTT. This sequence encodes CASSWGTGGAGELFF.

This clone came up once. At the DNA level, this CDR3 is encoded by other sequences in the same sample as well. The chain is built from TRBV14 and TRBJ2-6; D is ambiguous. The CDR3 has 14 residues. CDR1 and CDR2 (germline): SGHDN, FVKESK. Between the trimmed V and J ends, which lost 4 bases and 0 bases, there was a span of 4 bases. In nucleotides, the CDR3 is TGTGCCAGCAGCCCACTCTCTGGGGCCAACGTCCTGACTTTC. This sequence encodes CASSPLSGANVLTF. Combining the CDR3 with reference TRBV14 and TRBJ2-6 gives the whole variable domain EAGVTQFPSHSVIEKGQTVTLRCDPISGHDNLYWYRRVMGKEIKFLLHFVKESKQDESGMPNNRFLAERTGGTYSTLKVQPAELEDSGVYFCASSPLSGANVLTFGAGSRLTVL.

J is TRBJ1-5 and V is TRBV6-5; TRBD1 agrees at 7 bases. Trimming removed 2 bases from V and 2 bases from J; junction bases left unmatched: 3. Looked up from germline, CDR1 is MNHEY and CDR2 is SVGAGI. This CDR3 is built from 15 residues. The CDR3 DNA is TGTGCCAGCAGTTACCGACAGGGTGGCAATCAGCCCCAGCATTTT. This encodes CASSYRQGGNQPQHF.

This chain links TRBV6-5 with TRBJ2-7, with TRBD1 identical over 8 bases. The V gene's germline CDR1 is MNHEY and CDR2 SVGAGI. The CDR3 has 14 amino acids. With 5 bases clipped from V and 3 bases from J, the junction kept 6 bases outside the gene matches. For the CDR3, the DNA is TGTGCCAGCAGTCCAGGACAGGGCGGCTACGAGCAGTACTTC. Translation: CASSPGQGGYEQYF.

CDR3 in amino acids: CASSPLAGGRNEQFF. For the CDR3, the DNA is TGTGCCAGCAGCCCTCTGGCGGGGGGGCGGAATGAGCAGTTCTTC. The rearrangement joins TRBV6-5 to TRBJ2-1; 9 bases match TRBD2. The trim removed 6 bases at V and 7 bases at J, leaving 10 bases unmatched. The CDR3 spans 15 residues. The V gene's germline CDR1 is MNHEY and CDR2 SVGAGI.

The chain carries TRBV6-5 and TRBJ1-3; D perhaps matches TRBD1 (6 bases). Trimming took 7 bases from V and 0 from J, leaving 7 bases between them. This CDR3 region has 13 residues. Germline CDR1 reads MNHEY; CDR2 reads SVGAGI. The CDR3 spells CASTDSSGNTIYF. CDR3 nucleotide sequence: TGTGCCAGCACGGACAGCTCTGGAAACACCATATATTTT.

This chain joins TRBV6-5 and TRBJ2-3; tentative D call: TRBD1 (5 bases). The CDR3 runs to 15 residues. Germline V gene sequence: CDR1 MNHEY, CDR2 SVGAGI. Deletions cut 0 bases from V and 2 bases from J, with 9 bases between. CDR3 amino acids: CASSYSGPSTDTQYF. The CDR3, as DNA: TGTGCCAGCAGTTACTCGGGGCCTTCCACAGATACGCAGTATTTT.

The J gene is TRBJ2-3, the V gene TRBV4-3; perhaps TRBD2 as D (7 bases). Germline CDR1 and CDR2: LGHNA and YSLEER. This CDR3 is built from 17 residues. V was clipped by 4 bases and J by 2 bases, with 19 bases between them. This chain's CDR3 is CASSPSPAGATTDTQYF. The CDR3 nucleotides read TGCGCCAGCAGCCCCTCACCTGCGGGGGCCACCACAGATACGCAGTATTTT.

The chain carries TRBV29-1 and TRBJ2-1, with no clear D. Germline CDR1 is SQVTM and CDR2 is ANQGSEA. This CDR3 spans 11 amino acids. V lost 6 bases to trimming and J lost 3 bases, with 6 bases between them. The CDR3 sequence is CSVRSYNEQFF. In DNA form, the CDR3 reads TGCAGCGTGAGGAGCTACAATGAGCAGTTCTTC.

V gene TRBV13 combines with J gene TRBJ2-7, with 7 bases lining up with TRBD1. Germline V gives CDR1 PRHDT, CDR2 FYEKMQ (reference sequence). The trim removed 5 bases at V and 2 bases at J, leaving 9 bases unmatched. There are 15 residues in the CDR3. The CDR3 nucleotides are TGTGCCAGCAGCATAAATCCGGGACAGCCCTACGAGCAGTACTTC. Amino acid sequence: CASSINPGQPYEQYF.

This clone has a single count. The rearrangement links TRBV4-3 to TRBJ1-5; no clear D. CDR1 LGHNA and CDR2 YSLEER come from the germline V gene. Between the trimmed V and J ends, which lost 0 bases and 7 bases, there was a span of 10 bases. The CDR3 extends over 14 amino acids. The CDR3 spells CASSQDRVYQPQHF. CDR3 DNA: TGCGCCAGCAGCCAAGATCGCGTTTACCAGCCCCAGCATTTT.

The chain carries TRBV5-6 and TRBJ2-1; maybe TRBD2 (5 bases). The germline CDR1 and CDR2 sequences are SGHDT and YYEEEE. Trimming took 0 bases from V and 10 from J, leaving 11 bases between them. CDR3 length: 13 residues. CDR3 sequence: CASSLALWEEQFF. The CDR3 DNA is TGTGCCAGCAGCTTGGCCTTATGGGAGGAGCAGTTCTTC.

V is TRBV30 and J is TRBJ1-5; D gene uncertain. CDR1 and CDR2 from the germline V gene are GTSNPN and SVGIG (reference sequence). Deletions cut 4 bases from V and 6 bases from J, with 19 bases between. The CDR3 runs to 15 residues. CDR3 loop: CAWNGGTEGGQPQHF. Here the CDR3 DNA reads TGTGCCTGGAACGGTGGTACGGAGGGTGGTCAGCCCCAGCATTTT.